The 23 T cell receptor beta chains below were found in one sample sequenced in a study of beta chain features in type 1 diabetes. Study-wide results and caveats: Type 1 diabetes patients had TCRB CDR3s that were shorter (moderately but significantly so) in all four CD4+ subsets.

Expressed TCRB transcripts got sequenced, as all isolated RNA was reverse transcribed. Repertoires were generated with immunoSEQ multiplex PCR, while TCRdb's copy carries only in-frame clones and drops some. The data contain 120,000 or so clones, 15% to 20% of them singletons. No antigen has been identified for these receptors. The sample consisted of central memory CD4+ T cells from blood. Every receptor here comes from a man aged 18 to 30 with type 1 diabetes.

The chain carries TRBV5-1 and TRBJ2-7; possible D gene TRBD1, 6 bases. This CDR3 has 14 residues. Trimming pared 1 base from V and 3 bases from J, leaving 11 bases between. Germline CDR1 reads SGHRS; CDR2 reads YFSETQ. CDR3 in DNA: TGCGCCAGCAGCTTGACAATACAGGGCTACGAGCAGTACTTC. This sequence encodes CASSLTIQGYEQYF.

In this sample, this clone turned up a few times. The chain joins TRBV27 to TRBJ2-5, with unresolved D. The length of the CDR3 is 11 residues. V lost 5 bases to trimming and J lost 5 bases, with 6 bases between them. Germline V gives CDR1 MNHEY, CDR2 SMNVEV (reference sequence). The CDR3 loop is CASSERETQYF. Here the CDR3 DNA reads TGTGCCAGCAGTGAAAGGGAGACCCAGTACTTC.

V and J are TRBV7-9 and TRBJ2-3; perhaps TRBD1 as D (5 bases). The CDR3 has 11 residues. The germline CDR1 and CDR2 sequences are SEHNR and FQNEAQ (reference sequence). V was shortened by 5 bases and J by 8 bases, with 8 bases between the two germline ends. In DNA, the CDR3 is TGTGCCAGCAGCCTAGACAGTACGCAGTATTTT. Protein product: CASSLDSTQYF.

This clone showed up just a few times. The gene calls are TRBV28 and TRBJ1-5; TRBD1 matches at 7 bases. This CDR3 has 12 amino acids. Germline-derived CDR1 and CDR2 are MDHEN and SYDVKM. The junction had 6 bases not matched to a gene; V was cut back by 5 bases and J by 11 bases. CDR3 loop: CASSPQGGTQHF. The CDR3 region has the DNA TGTGCCAGCAGTCCGCAGGGGGGGACCCAGCATTTT.

The chain uses TRBV2 and TRBJ2-1; perhaps TRBD1 as D (5 bases). Per the germline V gene, CDR1 is SNHLY and CDR2 is FYNNEI. This CDR3 is built from 12 residues. The ends were cut back, 2 bases at V and 8 bases at J, with 7 bases in the middle. DNA of the CDR3: TGTGCCAGCAGTGAACAAGGGGATGAGCAGTTCTTC. Residues: CASSEQGDEQFF.

There are a few counts of this clone. The chain carries TRBV30 and TRBJ1-1, with 8 bases aligning to TRBD1. The CDR3 covers 15 residues. Germline-derived CDR1 and CDR2 are GTSNPN and SVGIG (reference sequence). V was pared by 3 bases and J by 4 bases, with 10 bases of the junction left unmatched. The CDR3 nucleotides are TGTGCCTGGAGCCTAACCGCAGGGGGCCCCACTGAAGCTTTCTTT. It specifies CAWSLTAGGPTEAFF.

This clone was seen a few times. The chain uses TRBV7-3 and TRBJ2-3; TRBD1 matches at 7 bases. V was pared by 3 bases and J by 2 bases, with 11 bases of the junction left unmatched. The germline CDR1 and CDR2 sequences are SGHTA and FQGTGA. The CDR3 loop spans 17 amino acids. CDR3 residues: CASSLGQTLTFTDTQYF. Here the CDR3 DNA reads TGTGCCAGCAGCTTGGGACAGACACTAACTTTCACAGATACGCAGTATTTT.

This clone was counted only a few times. This chain joins TRBV5-1 and TRBJ1-2; tentatively, D is TRBD1 (5 bases). The CDR3 sequence is 15 residues long. The V end was cut by 0 bases, the J end by 3 bases, with 12 bases between. The V gene's germline CDR1 is SGHRS and CDR2 YFSETQ. CDR3 protein: CASSLEAGTYYGYTF. Here the CDR3 DNA reads TGCGCCAGCAGCTTGGAGGCGGGGACCTACTATGGCTACACCTTC.

Of note for this clone: A far larger clone lies a single base away; this is likely a read error. This CDR3 is missing its conserved last phenylalanine or tryptophan, likely due to a read error. The chain has TRBV29-1 and TRBJ1-1; no reliable D call. The CDR3 loop spans 14 amino acids. Germline assignment: CDR1 SQVTM and CDR2 ANQGSEA. V was clipped by 0 bases and J by 3 bases, with 11 bases between them. The CDR3 region has the DNA TGCAGCGTTGAAGATCTGTGGGGTGACACTGAAGCTTTCCTT. It yields the protein CSVEDLWGDTEAFL.

This chain connects TRBV7-3 to TRBJ2-7, with TRBD1 identical over 9 bases. J was trimmed by 6 bases and V by 4 bases; bases with no gene match: 4. The germline CDR1 and CDR2 sequences are SGHTA and FQGTGA. The CDR3 totals 13 residues. This CDR3 reads CASSSGQGLEQYF. In DNA, the CDR3 is TGTGCCAGCAGCTCGGGACAGGGACTCGAGCAGTACTTC. The full variable domain, completed using reference TRBV7-3 and TRBJ2-7, is GAGVSQTPSNKVTEKGKYVELRCDPISGHTALYWYRQSLGQGPEFLIYFQGTGAADDSGLPNDRFFAVRPEGSVSTLKIQRTERGDSAVYLCASSSGQGLEQYFGPGTRLTVT.

The rearrangement uses TRBV5-4 and TRBJ2-2; 10 bases map to TRBD2. Losses at the gene ends were 5 bases for V and 2 bases for J; bases not matched to a gene: 3. The CDR3 consists of 15 residues. The germline V gene encodes CDR1 SGHNT and CDR2 YYREEE (reference sequence). The CDR3 DNA follows: TGTGCCAGCAGTTTAGCGGGGGGCAACACCGGGGAGCTGTTTTTT. Translated, it gives CASSLAGGNTGELFF.

The gene calls are TRBV6-5 and TRBJ1-1; D is ambiguous. Germline CDR1 reads MNHEY; CDR2 reads SVGAGI. CDR3 length: 11 amino acids. The ends were cut back, 7 bases at V and 1 base at J, with 4 bases in the middle. The CDR3 sequence: CASKENTEAFF. CDR3 DNA: TGTGCCAGCAAGGAGAACACTGAAGCTTTCTTT.

The V gene is TRBV29-1, the J gene TRBJ2-3; D ambiguous. Trimming left V 7 bases short and J 2 bases short, with 16 bases between. The germline V gene encodes CDR1 SQVTM and CDR2 ANQGSEA. The CDR3 is 14 amino acids. The CDR3 is CSAQREALTDTQYF. CDR3 DNA sequence: TGCAGCGCGCAGCGCGAAGCCCTCACAGATACGCAGTATTTT.

V usage is TRBV19 and J usage is TRBJ1-5; D is unresolved. This CDR3 spans 15 amino acids. Trimming took 3 bases from V and 6 from J, leaving 15 bases between them. The germline gives CDR1 LNHDA, CDR2 SQIVND (reference sequence). The CDR3 sequence: CASSMGSREGQPQHF. The CDR3 nucleotides are TGTGCCAGTAGTATGGGCAGCCGTGAGGGTCAGCCCCAGCATTTT.

This clone was counted ten times or more. The chain joins TRBV5-1 to TRBJ1-2, with 8 nucleotides matching TRBD1. Trimming removed 0 bases from V and 4 bases from J; junction bases left unmatched: 5. The CDR3 consists of 15 residues. Germline loops: CDR1 SGHRS, CDR2 YFSETQ. The DNA of the CDR3 is TGCGCCAGCAGCTTGGAGGGACAGGCAGCCTATGGCTACACCTTC. This gives the protein CASSLEGQAAYGYTF.

V and J are TRBV5-4 and TRBJ1-2; D ambiguous. Germline CDR1 reads SGHNT; CDR2 reads YYREEE (reference sequence). The CDR3 is made up of 13 amino acids. V was clipped by 0 bases and J by 3 bases, with 6 bases between them. The CDR3 sequence: CASSLGNDYGYTF. The CDR3 nucleotides are TGTGCCAGCAGCTTGGGGAACGACTATGGCTACACCTTC.

The V gene is TRBV5-1, the J gene TRBJ2-2, with D possibly matching TRBD2 (5 bases). The CDR3 extends over 15 amino acids. Germline values: CDR1 SGHRS, CDR2 YFSETQ. Between the trimmed V and J ends, which lost 0 bases and 1 base, there was a span of 7 bases. The CDR3 DNA reads TGCGCCAGCAGCTTGGATGCGGGGAACACCGGGGAGCTGTTTTTT. Its translation: CASSLDAGNTGELFF.

This clone was seen more than once but under ten times. This chain uses TRBV30 with TRBJ2-1, with D uncertain. V shed 3 bases and J shed 2 bases, with 2 bases lying between them. The germline gives CDR1 GTSNPN, CDR2 SVGIG (reference sequence). This CDR3 contains 11 residues. The CDR3 DNA reads as TGTGCCTGGAGAACCTACAATGAGCAGTTCTTC. Translated: CAWRTYNEQFF.

In this sample, this clone turned up a few times. In DNA, the CDR3 is TGCGCCAGCAGTCAATCCAGGTCTGGGGCCAACGTCCTGACTTTC. It translates to CASSQSRSGANVLTF. V usage is TRBV23-1 and J usage is TRBJ2-6; D is uncertain. TRBV23-1 is assigned to the ORF class and has an uncertain function. This CDR3 comprises 15 residues. With 0 bases removed from V and 1 base from J, the gap between germline ends came to 4 bases.

V usage is TRBV29-1 and J usage is TRBJ2-7, with no clear D. V lost 5 bases and J lost 2, with 10 bases in between. Germline V CDR1 and CDR2: SQVTM, ANQGSEA. The CDR3 is 12 residues long. The CDR3 coding sequence is TGCAGCGTTAATCTAGGTACCTACGAGCAGTACTTC. Translated: CSVNLGTYEQYF.

This chain uses TRBV2 with TRBJ1-3, with D hard to call. The end of the DNA aligns better with TRBJ2-2, so the J call may be wrong. Looked up from germline, CDR1 is SNHLY and CDR2 is FYNNEI. This CDR3 contains 14 residues. CDR3 bases: TGTGCCAGCAGTGAAGCTGCGTATCTCGGGGAGCTGTTTTTT. Its protein is CASSEAAYLGELFF.

This clone was counted only a few times. The DNA for the CDR3 is TGCGCCAGCAGCCCATGGGCCGGGAACTCTGGGGCCAACGTCCTGACTTTC. Its translation is CASSPWAGNSGANVLTF. This chain links TRBV4-3 with TRBJ2-6; D possibly corresponds to TRBD2 (5 bases). Trimming cost V 4 bases and J 0 bases, with 13 bases left between them. This CDR3 comprises 17 residues. Germline V gene data show CDR1 as LGHNA and CDR2 as YSLEER.

This clone occurred a few times. V is TRBV27 and J is TRBJ2-7; tentatively, D is TRBD1 or TRBD2 (5 bases each). Germline CDR1 reads MNHEY; CDR2 reads SMNVEV (reference sequence). The CDR3 covers 12 residues. The V end was cut by 6 bases, the J end by 6 bases, with 12 bases between. Written as DNA, the CDR3 is TGTGCCAGCAGATCCTCCGGGGCCGAGCAGTACTTC. Encoded protein: CASRSSGAEQYF.